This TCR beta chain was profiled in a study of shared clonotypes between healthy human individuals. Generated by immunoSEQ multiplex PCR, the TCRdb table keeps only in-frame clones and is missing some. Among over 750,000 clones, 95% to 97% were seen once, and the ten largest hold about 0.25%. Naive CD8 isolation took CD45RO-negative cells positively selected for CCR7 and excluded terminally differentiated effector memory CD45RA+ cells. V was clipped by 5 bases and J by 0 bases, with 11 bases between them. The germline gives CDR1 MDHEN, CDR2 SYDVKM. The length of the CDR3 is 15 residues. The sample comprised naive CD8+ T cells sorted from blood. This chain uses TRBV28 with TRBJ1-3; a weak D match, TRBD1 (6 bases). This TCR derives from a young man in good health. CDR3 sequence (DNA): TGTGCCAGCAGTGCTCAGGGGAGCTCTGGAAACACCATATATTTT. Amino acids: CASSAQGSSGNTIYF.